These 20 T cell receptor beta chains were all obtained from the same sample, sequenced in a study of blood T cell repertoires in COVID-19. TCRdb keeps only in-frame clones here, not all; method: immunoSEQ multiplex PCR. The table has about 210,000 clones, approximately 80% seen once. Sequenced sample: PBMCs or T cells enriched from blood (not recorded which). These receptors were obtained from a woman aged 45-60 years with acute COVID-19.

This clone was found a few times. The chain links TRBV7-2 to TRBJ2-5, with TRBD2 identical over 10 bases. Germline assignment: CDR1 SGHTA and CDR2 FQGNSA. The CDR3 length is 15 residues. Trimming removed 7 bases from V and 4 bases from J; junction bases left unmatched: 9. CDR3 sequence reads: CASTGSSGGPETQYF. The CDR3 DNA reads as TGTGCCAGCACGGGGAGTAGCGGGGGGCCAGAGACCCAGTACTTC.

V gene TRBV28 combines with J gene TRBJ1-6; D is undetermined. Deletions cut 5 bases from V and 14 bases from J, with 13 bases between. Germline V gene sequence: CDR1 MDHEN, CDR2 SYDVKM. The CDR3 runs to 12 residues. In DNA, the CDR3 is TGTGCCAGCAGTCCCGTCGTATTTTCCCTCCACTTT. Translation gives CASSPVVFSLHF.

The rearrangement joins TRBV4-2 to TRBJ2-3; no clear D. The V end was cut by 4 bases, the J end by 5 bases, with 10 bases between. CDR3 size: 13 residues. The germline V gene has CDR1 LGHNA and CDR2 YNFKEQ. CDR3: CASSLDSRDTQYF. The CDR3 DNA reads TGTGCCAGCAGCCTCGACTCACGAGATACGCAGTATTTT.

The sample holds one count of this clone. The chain uses TRBV23-1 and TRBJ2-7, with a possible D match to TRBD1 (6 bases). TRBV23-1 counts as an open reading frame of uncertain function. The CDR3 contains 15 residues. V lost 4 bases to trimming and J lost 2 bases, with 15 bases between them. The CDR3 nucleotides read TGCGCCAGCAGTCTATCGGAGGACAGTGCCTACGAGCAGTACTTC. Residues: CASSLSEDSAYEQYF.

The chain is built from TRBV30 and TRBJ1-6, with D perhaps matching TRBD1 (5 bases). The CDR3 runs to 13 residues. Trimming pared 6 bases from V and 8 bases from J, leaving 14 bases between. Looked up from germline, CDR1 is GTSNPN and CDR2 is SVGIG (reference sequence). The CDR3 nucleotides are TGTGCCTGCTCAATACAGGATTATTCACCCCTCCACTTT. Protein sequence: CACSIQDYSPLHF. Based on the CDR3 plus reference TRBV30 and TRBJ1-6, the full variable domain is SQTIHQWPATLVQPVGSPLSLECTVEGTSNPNLYWYRQAAGRGLQLLFYSVGIGQISSEVPQNLSASRPQDRQFILSSKKLLLSDSGFYLCACSIQDYSPLHFGNGTRLTVT.

The chain joins TRBV2 to TRBJ2-2, with TRBD1 matching over 8 bases. The CDR3 is made up of 15 amino acids. The V and J ends lost 5 bases and 1 base, in that order; junction bases with no gene match: 3. Germline assignment: CDR1 SNHLY and CDR2 FYNNEI. The CDR3 loop reads CASSTDRVNTGELFF. CDR3 bases: TGTGCCAGCAGTACGGACAGGGTGAACACCGGGGAGCTGTTTTTT.

The chain joins TRBV7-2 to TRBJ2-5; 7 nucleotides match TRBD2. This CDR3 is built from 14 residues. Germline-derived CDR1 and CDR2 are SGHTA and FQGNSA. Unmatched junction bases numbered 8, after V lost 5 bases and J lost 5 bases. The CDR3 region is CASSPERGRETQYF. CDR3 coding DNA: TGTGCCAGCAGCCCCGAGCGGGGCAGGGAGACCCAGTACTTC.

This clone was counted between two and nine times. The gene calls are TRBV14 and TRBJ2-5, with D possibly matching TRBD2 (7 bases). The CDR3 loop spans 17 amino acids. The germline CDR1 and CDR2 sequences are SGHDN and FVKESK. V was shortened by 0 bases and J by 4 bases, with 18 bases between the two germline ends. This CDR3 reads CASSQDWGRLATETQYF. Here the CDR3 DNA reads TGTGCCAGCAGCCAAGATTGGGGGCGACTAGCTACAGAGACCCAGTACTTC. The full variable domain, in which reference TRBV14 and TRBJ2-5 provide the parts outside the CDR3, is EAGVTQFPSHSVIEKGQTVTLRCDPISGHDNLYWYRRVMGKEIKFLLHFVKESKQDESGMPNNRFLAERTGGTYSTLKVQPAELEDSGVYFCASSQDWGRLATETQYFGPGTRLLVL.

V is TRBV5-1 and J is TRBJ2-7, with TRBD1 identical over 10 bases. CDR3 size: 15 residues. The germline gives CDR1 SGHRS, CDR2 YFSETQ. The V gene end was trimmed by 2 bases and the J gene end by 2 bases; junction bases not matched to a gene: 4. CDR3 sequence (DNA): TGCGCCAGCAGCTTTCTGACAGGGGGCGCCTACGAGCAGTACTTC. It encodes CASSFLTGGAYEQYF. The variable domain in full, completed from reference TRBV5-1 and TRBJ2-7, reads KAGVTQTPRYLIKTRGQQVTLSCSPISGHRSVSWYQQTPGQGLQFLFEYFSETQRNKGNFPGRFSGRQFSNSRSEMNVSTLELGDSALYLCASSFLTGGAYEQYFGPGTRLTVT.

The chain combines TRBV28 with TRBJ1-5; 7 positions match TRBD1. CDR1 is MDHEN and CDR2 is SYDVKM in the germline V gene. V was pared by 2 bases and J by 7 bases, with 11 bases of the junction left unmatched. The CDR3 runs 16 residues. CDR3 bases: TGTGCCAGCAGTTTAGCAAGACAGACAGGGTCCCAGCCCCAGCATTTT. Protein: CASSLARQTGSQPQHF.

This clone was seen once. The V call is TRBV21-1, the J call TRBJ2-3; the table's D call of TRBD2 was not tested on the DNA. TRBV21-1 is termed a pseudogene. The CDR3 is 18 residues long. The CDR3 region is CASSSRASGGGSTDTQYF. DNA of the CDR3: TGTGCCAGCAGCAGCCGGGCTAGCGGGGGGGGGAGCACAGATACGCAGTATTTT.

J is TRBJ1-2 and V is TRBV12-3 or TRBV12-4; D ambiguous. Trimming pared 5 bases from V and 0 bases from J, leaving 4 bases between. There are 12 residues in the CDR3. The CDR3, as DNA: TGTGCCAGCAGTCAGACTAACTATGGCTACACCTTC. Protein sequence: CASSQTNYGYTF.

V gene TRBV28 combines with J gene TRBJ2-3; TRBD2 might be the D (7 bases). V was pared by 5 bases and J by 1 base, with 10 bases between. The germline V gene encodes CDR1 MDHEN and CDR2 SYDVKM. The CDR3 is 14 amino acids. The CDR3 sequence: CASSAGARTDTQYF. The CDR3 DNA is TGTGCCAGCAGTGCGGGGGCTCGCACAGATACGCAGTATTTT.

CDR3 region: CASSPAGTRDPYLGEQFF. The CDR3, as DNA: TGTGCCAGCAGCCCGGCGGGAACCCGGGACCCATATCTGGGTGAGCAGTTCTTC. The chain links TRBV6-2 or TRBV6-3 to TRBJ2-1, with a tentative D call TRBD2 (6 bases). This CDR3 region has 18 residues. V was clipped by 6 bases and J by 9 bases, with 30 bases between them. Germline CDR1 and CDR2: MNHEY and SVGEGT.

The chain has TRBV11-2 and TRBJ2-7, with D possibly matching TRBD2 (5 bases). This CDR3 has 17 residues. Germline CDR1 SGHAT, CDR2 FQNNGV. V dropped 0 bases and J dropped 2 bases, with 17 bases sitting between them. The CDR3 protein is CASSLDFATGIPYEQYF. The DNA for the CDR3 is TGTGCCAGCAGCTTAGATTTTGCTACGGGGATCCCCTACGAGCAGTACTTC. Supplemented by reference TRBV11-2 and TRBJ2-7, the full variable domain reads EAGVAQSPRYKIIEKRQSVAFWCNPISGHATLYWYQQILGQGPKLLIQFQNNGVVDDSQLPKDRFSAERLKGVDSTLKIQPAKLEDSAVYLCASSLDFATGIPYEQYFGPGTRLTVT.

The chain employs TRBV19 and TRBJ2-4, with 7 bases that match TRBD1. The length of the CDR3 is 17 residues. Germline V CDR1 and CDR2: LNHDA, SQIVND (reference sequence). J gave up 0 bases and V 5 bases, and 10 bases lay outside the gene matches. DNA of the CDR3: TGTGCCAGTAGTGCTCAACAGGGGACGCTAGCCAAAAACATTCAGTACTTC. Protein product: CASSAQQGTLAKNIQYF.

CDR3 sequence reads: CASSRGASGGVGETQYF. The CDR3 DNA is TGCGCCAGCAGCCGAGGGGCTAGCGGGGGGGTCGGAGAGACCCAGTACTTC. This chain uses TRBV5-1 with TRBJ2-5, with 12 bases aligning to TRBD2. Germline loops: CDR1 SGHRS, CDR2 YFSETQ. With 4 bases clipped from V and 4 bases from J, the junction kept 11 bases outside the gene matches. The CDR3 totals 17 residues. The entire variable domain, with the rest obtained from reference TRBV5-1 and TRBJ2-5, is as follows: KAGVTQTPRYLIKTRGQQVTLSCSPISGHRSVSWYQQTPGQGLQFLFEYFSETQRNKGNFPGRFSGRQFSNSRSEMNVSTLELGDSALYLCASSRGASGGVGETQYFGPGTRLLVL.

The chain has TRBV14 and TRBJ2-2, with D perhaps TRBD2 (5 bases). The CDR3 covers 15 residues. Germline loops: CDR1 SGHDN, CDR2 FVKESK. Trimming left V 6 bases short and J 4 bases short, with 15 bases between. This CDR3 is CASSLLRSGTGELFF. The CDR3 DNA follows: TGTGCCAGCAGTCTTCTCAGAAGCGGCACCGGGGAGCTGTTTTTT.

The chain has TRBV7-6 and TRBJ2-3; 8 bases agree with TRBD1. V trimming: 5 bases; J trimming: 4 bases; junction bases outside the gene matches: 8. Germline CDR1 and CDR2: SGHVS and FNYEAQ. This CDR3 is 15 amino acids long. This CDR3 reads CASSPRTGGADTQYF. The CDR3 DNA reads as TGTGCCAGCAGCCCTAGAACAGGGGGAGCAGATACGCAGTATTTT.

The chain employs TRBV4-1 and TRBJ2-7, with TRBD1 as a possible D gene (5 bases). V gave up 3 bases and J gave up 1 base, with 13 bases separating them. Looked up from germline, CDR1 is MGHRA and CDR2 is YSYEKL. This CDR3 is built from 15 residues. CDR3 in DNA: TGCGCCAGCAGCCAGGACCGACAGAAATCCTACGAGCAGTACTTC. The encoded protein is CASSQDRQKSYEQYF.